Given below is one TCR beta chain in context. Its specificity is not known. Per the germline V gene, CDR1 is KGHSH and CDR2 is LQKENI. Trimming left V 2 bases short and J 2 bases short, with 9 bases between. There are 15 residues in the CDR3. Profiling relied on immunoSEQ multiplex PCR, and the TCRdb table lists in-frame clones only, not all of them. The repertoire holds approximately 60,000 clones, approximately 80% seen once, with approximately 4.4% in the top ten. This record comes from a study of radiotherapy plus CTLA-4 blockade in lung cancer. Study-level information: Objective responses were observed in 15% to 20% of patients, and disease control was achieved by roughly 31%.

Whole-study results and caveats: Peripheral blood showed expansion of tumor-derived TCR clones after radiotherapy and ipilimumab. Early blood T cell clone dynamics, with interferon-beta, were reported to best predict response.

Ipilimumab-mediated CTLA-4 blockade plus focal radiation was given to patients having chemo-refractory metastatic non-small-cell lung cancer. Sequencing was performed on peripheral blood, taken from a patient treated with radiotherapy plus ipilimumab. This TCR derives from a human donor with non-small cell lung cancer who had a complete response to radiotherapy plus ipilimumab. The gene calls are TRBV18 and TRBJ2-2; no definite D call. The CDR3: CASSPSAANTGELFF. DNA for the CDR3: TGTGCCAGCTCACCATCGGCGGCAAACACCGGGGAGCTGTTTTTT.